This passage covers 2 T cell receptor beta chains from one sample sequenced in a study of blood T cell repertoires in COVID-19. Repertoires were generated with immunoSEQ multiplex PCR, while TCRdb's copy carries only in-frame clones and drops some. The sample lists almost 250,000 clones, roughly 90% seen once, with around 4% in the top ten. The specimen was PBMCs or T cells enriched from blood (not recorded which). The receptors shown here come from a woman aged 25 to 39 who had recovered from COVID-19.

The gene calls are TRBV24-1 and TRBJ2-1; TRBD1 matches at 11 bases. V shed 7 bases, J shed 7 bases, and the junction held 5 bases outside the gene matches. Germline CDR1 reads KGHDR; CDR2 reads SFDVKD. The CDR3 has 14 amino acids. The CDR3 bases are TGTGCCACCAGCGGGACAGGGGGTAGGAATGAGCAGTTCTTC. Protein product: CATSGTGGRNEQFF.

This sequence joins TRBV5-5 and TRBJ2-1, with TRBD2 matching over 11 bases. CDR3 length: 14 amino acids. V lost 4 bases, J lost 8 bases, and 5 bases stayed unmatched. Germline CDR1 SGHKS, CDR2 YYEKEE (reference sequence). The CDR3 nucleotides are TGTGCCAGCAGCGCGGGGACTAGCGGCTATGAGCAGTTCTTC. Protein: CASSAGTSGYEQFF.